This TCR beta chain was observed in a study of blood T cell repertoires in COVID-19. Study-level information: PBMCs, B-cell-depleted T cells, or T cells were the source of the cDNA or gDNA that made up the material.

The repertoire was sequenced with immunoSEQ multiplex PCR; TCRdb's copy has only in-frame clones and lacks some. The sample holds about 69,000 clones, 65% to 85% seen once. Germline V gene lookup returns CDR1 LNHDA and CDR2 SQIVND (reference sequence). The CDR3 consists of 13 residues. V dropped 9 bases and J dropped 1; count of bases not matched to a gene: 3. Notes on this clone: Other DNA sequences within the sample encode an identical CDR3.

Specimen: peripheral blood. This chain connects TRBV19 to TRBJ1-3; 7 positions agree with TRBD1. This receptor was obtained from a man aged 55 to 70 with acute or convalescent COVID-19. The CDR3 reads CASRQGSGNTIYF. CDR3 bases: TGTGCCAGCCGACAGGGATCTGGAAACACCATATATTTT.